This is a list of T cell receptor beta chains from one sample in a study of OX40 agonist ivuxolimab in advanced cancers. Clones were sequenced by immunoSEQ multiplex PCR, and TCRdb holds only the in-frame ones, with some missing. The sample has 50,000 to 70,000 clones; approximately 81% are singletons. Sample: CD4+ or CD8+ T cells sorted from blood, taken in a trial of the OX40 agonist ivuxolimab. The receptors shown here come from an adult with an advanced solid tumor such as melanoma, head and neck, liver or kidney cancer. Both conserved end residues are trimmed from each CDR3. The order of the fields is J gene, V gene, CDR3 protein.

TRBJ2-7	TRBV2	ASRATSGSTYEQY
TRBJ1-1	TRBV6-5	ASSWGGSLNTEAF
TRBJ1-1	TRBV10-3	ATNPRVHTHTEAF
TRBJ2-7	TRBV4-1	ASTLSFRQSYEQY
TRBJ1-5	TRBV28	ASLRAGGNNQPQH
TRBJ1-5	TRBV5-5	ASSPPGTANQPQH
TRBJ2-2	TRBV15	ATSRGRTGELF
TRBJ2-7	TRBV27	ASSLATGLAGPYEQY
TRBJ1-1	TRBV28	AIYGPLNTEAF
TRBJ1-1	TRBV5-1	ASSLQVMNTEAF
TRBJ2-7	TRBV5-6	ASSRTHSGYEQY
TRBJ2-3	TRBV27	ASSQRGLAGGSLADTQY
TRBJ2-1	TRBV5-1	ASHPGPTNEQF
TRBJ2-1	TRBV5-1	ASSSGVIYNEQF
TRBJ2-5	TRBV4-2	ASSQDQLGETQY
TRBJ2-5	TRBV7-2	ASTALAHSETQY
TRBJ2-7	TRBV19	ASSHRGDYEQY
TRBJ1-4	TRBV5-4	ASSPGPKGEKLF
TRBJ1-3	TRBV4-1	ASSQDSGGLSGNTIY
TRBJ1-5	TRBV18	ASSPVFMQNSNQPQH
TRBJ2-1	TRBV30	AWSQTRGKF
TRBJ2-2	TRBV5-1	ASSLTGGTNTGELF
TRBJ2-5	TRBV11-2	ASSVNTGGGETQY
TRBJ2-3	TRBV19	ASTDGFSTDTQY